The 5 T cell receptor beta chains in this list originate from one sample, sequenced in a study of blood T cell repertoires in COVID-19 (dated by TCRdb to the early 2020s). The library came from the immunoSEQ multiplex PCR assay. The source is immuneACCESS, and TCRdb retained only in-frame sequences with V and J called. Part of the clones is not carried over; for the studies checked, unresolved V genes explain less than half of this, and the remainder is unexplained. The sample table contains under 400,000 clones; only one count was recorded for around 85% of them. The top ten hold roughly 4.2% of the sample. Sequences were obtained from PBMCs or T cells enriched from blood (not recorded which). These receptors were obtained from a woman aged 40 to 50 with acute COVID-19.

This clone was found once. The chain combines TRBV4-2 with TRBJ1-3; 9 bases are shared with TRBD1. The germline V gene encodes CDR1 LGHNA and CDR2 YNFKEQ. This CDR3 contains 16 residues. Germline trimming cut 3 bases from V and 2 bases from J; bases unmatched to any gene: 5. CDR3 nucleotides: TGTGCCAGCAGCCAGGGGGACAGGGCGGCTGGAAACACCATATATTTT. Translation gives CASSQGDRAAGNTIYF.

The CDR3 nucleotides read TGTGCCAGCAGCCGATTGGGGGCGGGGGGCAATGAGCAGTTCTTC. This encodes CASSRLGAGGNEQFF. The V and J genes are TRBV5-5 and TRBJ2-1; 8 bases line up with TRBD2. The trim removed 4 bases at V and 6 bases at J, leaving 9 bases unmatched. The CDR3 is made up of 15 amino acids. Germline CDR1 is SGHKS and CDR2 is YYEKEE (reference sequence).

The rearrangement joins TRBV15 to TRBJ1-5; no clear D. The CDR3 runs to 17 residues. Between the trimmed V and J ends, which lost 0 bases and 5 bases, there was a span of 17 bases. From germline, CDR1 is LNHNV and CDR2 YYDKDF (reference sequence). The CDR3 DNA sequence: TGTGCCACCAGCAGAGAATCGCCCGAAGAGGGTCATCAGCCCCAGCATTTT. Translated, it gives CATSRESPEEGHQPQHF.

The V and J genes are TRBV7-2 and TRBJ1-1, with D uncertain. CDR3 length: 14 residues. CDR1 SGHTA and CDR2 FQGNSA come from the germline V gene. With 4 bases removed from V and 5 bases from J, the gap between germline ends came to 14 bases. CDR3 sequence: CASSSRGGRTEAFF. The CDR3 DNA reads as TGTGCCAGCAGCTCAAGAGGCGGGAGGACTGAAGCTTTCTTT.

The chain couples TRBV18 to TRBJ2-3; D remains unclear. Trimming shortened V by 5 bases and J by 0 bases, and 12 bases separated the two germline ends. The CDR3 sequence is 15 residues long. From germline, CDR1 is KGHSH and CDR2 LQKENI. CDR3 in DNA: TGTGCCAGCTCATGGGCAGTGCCAAGCACAGATACGCAGTATTTT. This translates into CASSWAVPSTDTQYF.